The 27 T cell receptor beta chains presented below share a single source sample, sequenced in a study of T cells after yellow fever vaccination. TCRdb analysed the 5' RACE reads with MiXCR anew, one entry per CDR3 protein. This sample has approximately 550,000 distinct CDR3 sequences, with approximately 12% found just once. Sequencing was performed on PBMCs, taken on the day of the yellow fever booster vaccination. These receptor sequences come from a man under 40 who received the YFV17D yellow fever vaccine.

This clonotype turned up a few times. This chain connects TRBV11-2 to TRBJ1-1; TRBD1 matches 8 bases. V shed 4 bases and J 2 bases; nucleotides not matched to a gene: 9. From germline, CDR1 is SGHAT and CDR2 FQNNGV. The CDR3 consists of 16 residues. The CDR3, as DNA: TGTGCCAGCAGCTCTCAGGGGGCGAGTATAAACACTGAAGCTTTCTTT. Its protein is CASSSQGASINTEAFF.

V and J are TRBV20-1 and TRBJ2-1; 10 bases are shared with TRBD2. The V segment lost 6 bases and the J segment 4 bases; nucleotides outside the gene matches: 18. The germline CDR1 and CDR2 sequences are DFQATT and SNEGSKA (reference sequence). The CDR3 is made up of 18 amino acids. This CDR3 reads CSAPGWLAGEIFYNEQFF. In DNA, the CDR3 is TGCAGTGCCCCGGGGTGGCTAGCGGGAGAGATCTTTTACAATGAGCAGTTCTTC.

This clonotype was seen once. V is TRBV6-5 and J is TRBJ2-1, with D hard to call. The CDR3 consists of 15 residues. V lost 2 bases and J 2 bases, leaving 10 bases between the germline ends. CDR1 MNHEY and CDR2 SVGAGI come from the germline V gene. In DNA, the CDR3 is TGTGCCAGCAGTTACCTCCGGATGGCCTACAATGAGCAGTTCTTC. Translation gives CASSYLRMAYNEQFF.

This clonotype was counted between two and nine times. The rearrangement uses TRBV7-2 and TRBJ2-7; 10 bases fit TRBD2. V gave up 7 bases and J gave up 3 bases; unmatched junction bases: 9. The CDR3 has 15 amino acids. The germline V gene has CDR1 SGHTA and CDR2 FQGNSA. CDR3 DNA sequence: TGTGCCAGCACCAAGAGAGCGGGAGGGCTCTACGAGCAGTACTTC. Its translation is CASTKRAGGLYEQYF. Based on the CDR3 plus reference TRBV7-2 and TRBJ2-7, the full variable domain is GAGVSQSPSNKVTEKGKDVELRCDPISGHTALYWYRQSLGQGLEFLIYFQGNSAPDKSGLPSDRFSAERTGGSVSTLTIQRTQQEDSAVYLCASTKRAGGLYEQYFGPGTRLTVT.

In DNA form, the CDR3 reads TGTGCCAGCAGCCACCCCCCGGACACTTCCTCCTACGAGCAGTACTTC. It yields the protein CASSHPPDTSSYEQYF. The chain carries TRBV3-1 and TRBJ2-7; TRBD1 might be the D (5 bases). In germline, CDR1 is LGHDT, CDR2 YNNKEL (reference sequence). This CDR3 has 16 amino acids. Trimming stripped 3 bases from V and 0 bases from J, with 15 bases between.

The rearrangement uses TRBV10-3 and TRBJ2-3; D not certain. The CDR3 totals 16 residues. V was cut by 1 base and J by 0 bases, with 11 bases left in between. CDR1 and CDR2 from the germline V gene are ENHRY and SYGVKD. The CDR3 is CAISEFQTSSTDTQYF. The CDR3, as DNA: TGTGCCATCAGTGAGTTCCAGACTTCTAGCACAGATACGCAGTATTTT.

This clonotype turned up a few times. This chain connects TRBV9 to TRBJ1-6, with D unclear. The germline gives CDR1 SGDLS, CDR2 YYNGEE. Trimming took off 0 bases at V and 6 bases at J, with 10 bases between the two ends. CDR3 length: 15 residues. CDR3 protein: CASSVGVSPNSPLHF. In DNA form, the CDR3 reads TGTGCCAGCAGCGTAGGAGTCAGTCCTAATTCACCCCTCCACTTT.

This clonotype has only a few counts. The V call is TRBV4-1, the J call TRBJ1-4; D gene unclear. V was shortened by 0 bases and J by 8 bases, with 10 bases between the two germline ends. CDR1 and CDR2 from the germline V gene are MGHRA and YSYEKL. This CDR3 is built from 14 residues. CDR3 sequence reads: CASSQDRAGEKLFF. CDR3 bases: TGCGCCAGCAGCCAAGATCGAGCGGGGGAAAAACTGTTTTTT.

This clonotype has a handful of counts. The chain employs TRBV30 and TRBJ2-3; no firm D call. V gave up 1 base and J gave up 6 bases, with 20 bases separating them. The CDR3 loop spans 16 amino acids. Looked up from germline, CDR1 is GTSNPN and CDR2 is SVGIG (reference sequence). In nucleotides, the CDR3 is TGTGCCTGGAGTGGCCCGGCCCGGAAGAAACAGGATACGCAGTATTTT. Protein sequence: CAWSGPARKKQDTQYF.

This clonotype showed up just a few times. The gene calls are TRBV5-1 and TRBJ1-2; D remains unclear. V was cut by 3 bases and J by 8 bases, with 23 bases left in between. The CDR3 is made up of 16 amino acids. Germline lookup yields CDR1 SGHRS and CDR2 YFSETQ. CDR3 region: CASSSTISEPSFGYTF. The CDR3 DNA sequence: TGCGCCAGCAGCTCTACAATTTCCGAACCGAGCTTCGGCTACACCTTC.

This chain joins TRBV7-6 and TRBJ1-2; the D is unclear. The CDR3 covers 14 residues. From germline, CDR1 is SGHVS and CDR2 FNYEAQ. V was shortened by 2 bases and J by 0 bases, with 7 bases between the two germline ends. The DNA of the CDR3 is TGTGCCAGCAGCTTAACAGATGCTAACTATGGCTACACCTTC. As protein: CASSLTDANYGYTF. Supplemented by reference TRBV7-6 and TRBJ1-2, the full variable domain reads GAGVSQSPRYKVTKRGQDVALRCDPISGHVSLYWYRQALGQGPEFLTYFNYEAQQDKSGLPNDRFSAERPEGSISTLTIQRTEQRDSAMYRCASSLTDANYGYTFGSGTRLTVV.

This chain connects TRBV28 to TRBJ2-1; the D is unclear. CDR1 and CDR2 (germline): MDHEN, SYDVKM. This CDR3 is built from 16 residues. V was cut by 7 bases and J by 6 bases, with 22 bases left in between. CDR3 in amino acids: CASIPRDGKNRNEQFF. The DNA for the CDR3 is TGTGCCAGCATCCCTAGAGACGGCAAAAACCGCAATGAGCAGTTCTTC.

This clonotype was recorded a few times. The chain has TRBV11-2 and TRBJ2-7, with TRBD2 matching 13 bases. The V gene end was trimmed by 1 base and the J gene end by 3 bases; junction bases not matched to a gene: 9. Per germline, CDR1 SGHAT and CDR2 FQNNGV. The CDR3 consists of 18 residues. CDR3 region: CASSLVAGLAGRLYEQYF. The CDR3, as DNA: TGTGCCAGCAGCTTAGTTGCGGGACTAGCGGGGCGACTCTACGAGCAGTACTTC.

The V call is TRBV6-1, the J call TRBJ2-5; 9 nucleotides agree with TRBD2. The ends lost 9 bases at V and 5 bases at J; junction bases unmatched: 7. The V gene's germline CDR1 is MNHNS and CDR2 SASEGT. The CDR3 is 13 amino acids. CDR3 amino acids: CASTGLALETQYF. The CDR3 nucleotides read TGTGCCAGTACGGGACTAGCACTTGAGACCCAGTACTTC.

Only a few counts were recorded for this clonotype. The chain joins TRBV14 to TRBJ2-7, with 12 bases that match TRBD2. The V segment lost 2 bases and the J segment 4 bases; nucleotides outside the gene matches: 15. CDR1 SGHDN and CDR2 FVKESK come from the germline V gene. This CDR3 has 19 residues. The CDR3 DNA is TGTGCCAGCAGCCAAAAGATGGTCATACTAGCGGGAGGAGTGTACGAGCAGTACTTC. Encoded protein: CASSQKMVILAGGVYEQYF.

The J gene is TRBJ2-5, the V gene TRBV6-2 or TRBV6-3; maybe TRBD1 (6 bases). Germline lookup yields CDR1 MNHEY and CDR2 SVGEGT. Trimming shortened V by 5 bases and J by 4 bases, and 14 bases separated the two germline ends. This CDR3 has 14 amino acids. The CDR3 coding sequence is TGTGCCAGCAGTGGACCCCCCAGGGGAGAGACCCAGTACTTC. This gives the protein CASSGPPRGETQYF.

This clonotype was detected a few times. This chain links TRBV7-2 with TRBJ1-6; no definite D call. Trimming stripped 2 bases from V and 5 bases from J, with 16 bases between. Germline lookup yields CDR1 SGHTA and CDR2 FQGNSA. This CDR3 has 17 amino acids. As DNA, the CDR3 is TGTGCCAGCAGCTTACGTGGCTTGGCAGGTCATAATTCACCCCTCCACTTT. This codes for CASSLRGLAGHNSPLHF.

V is TRBV18 and J is TRBJ2-1; 9 bases match TRBD2. This CDR3 spans 16 amino acids. With V trimmed by 3 bases and J by 2 bases, 5 bases remained unmatched. Germline lookup yields CDR1 KGHSH and CDR2 LQKENI. The CDR3 DNA reads as TGTGCCAGCTCACCTAAGGCGGGAGGGCCCTACAATGAGCAGTTCTTC. Translation gives CASSPKAGGPYNEQFF.

The V and J genes are TRBV5-1 and TRBJ1-4; possibly TRBD1 for D (5 bases). This CDR3 is built from 14 residues. CDR1 SGHRS and CDR2 YFSETQ come from the germline V gene. Trimming shortened V by 6 bases and J by 6 bases, and 15 bases separated the two germline ends. CDR3 in amino acids: CASNSGRGDEKLFF. The CDR3, as DNA: TGCGCCAGCAATTCTGGGAGAGGGGATGAAAAACTGTTTTTT.

Only a few counts were recorded for this clonotype. The chain recombines TRBV2 with TRBJ2-5; 7 bases are a match to TRBD2. Germline assignment: CDR1 SNHLY and CDR2 FYNNEI. The CDR3 is 13 residues long. The trim removed 4 bases at V and 6 bases at J, leaving 5 bases unmatched. The CDR3 DNA reads as TGTGCCAGCAGTGGGGAGGGAGAGCAGACCCAGTACTTC. This codes for CASSGEGEQTQYF.

This clonotype was found many times. The chain couples TRBV6-5 to TRBJ2-5; TRBD1 aligns across 7 bases. The CDR3 spans 13 residues. The germline CDR1 and CDR2 sequences are MNHEY and SVGAGI. V shed 4 bases and J 4 bases; nucleotides not matched to a gene: 3. The DNA for the CDR3 is TGTGCCAGCAGTTCACAGGGGCGAGAGACCCAGTACTTC. Protein product: CASSSQGRETQYF.

The chain has TRBV5-6 and TRBJ2-7, with TRBD2 matching over 7 bases. V was clipped by 1 base and J by 3 bases; unmatched bases: 4. CDR1 and CDR2 (germline): SGHDT, YYEEEE. The CDR3 has 14 residues. CDR3 residues: CASSLNGGNYEQYF. Here the CDR3 DNA reads TGTGCCAGCAGCTTGAACGGGGGGAACTACGAGCAGTACTTC.

V usage is TRBV5-1 and J usage is TRBJ2-3; the D is unclear. Germline-derived CDR1 and CDR2 are SGHRS and YFSETQ. This CDR3 is 12 amino acids long. Trimming left V 5 bases short and J 4 bases short, with 8 bases between. In DNA, the CDR3 is TGCGCCAGCAGGGAAGAGTCAGATACGCAGTATTTT. It codes for CASREESDTQYF.

This clonotype was seen a handful of times. The chain couples TRBV4-3 to TRBJ2-5, with a tentative D call TRBD1 (7 bases). The CDR3 loop spans 16 amino acids. CDR1 and CDR2 from the germline V gene are LGHNA and YSLEER. Trimming shortened V by 1 base and J by 8 bases, and 20 bases separated the two germline ends. CDR3 in amino acids: CASSQVGSGGRVTQYF. DNA for the CDR3: TGCGCCAGCAGCCAAGTGGGGTCAGGGGGGCGAGTAACCCAGTACTTC.

The rearrangement joins TRBV20-1 to TRBJ2-5; 12 nucleotides align to TRBD2. Germline trimming cut 6 bases from V and 4 bases from J; bases unmatched to any gene: 9. The CDR3 has 15 residues. Germline CDR1 and CDR2: DFQATT and SNEGSKA (reference sequence). The CDR3 is CSANPSGRGLETQYF. Here the CDR3 DNA reads TGCAGTGCCAACCCTAGCGGGAGGGGGTTAGAGACCCAGTACTTC.

The gene calls are TRBV20-1 and TRBJ2-5; no definite D call. Germline-derived CDR1 and CDR2 are DFQATT and SNEGSKA (reference sequence). The V and J ends lost 0 bases and 1 base respectively, with 12 bases between them. This CDR3 has 15 amino acids. The DNA for the CDR3 is TGCAGTGCTAGAGATCGCCGAGCACTCCAAGAGACCCAGTACTTC. It yields the protein CSARDRRALQETQYF.

This clonotype was counted between two and nine times. The chain carries TRBV12-3 or TRBV12-4 and TRBJ2-1, with 7 nucleotides matching TRBD2. V was pared by 10 bases and J by 6 bases, with 9 bases of the junction left unmatched. CDR3 size: 13 residues. The CDR3 protein is CAITRRGFNEQFF. CDR3 nucleotides: TGTGCCATCACCCGGCGGGGGTTCAATGAGCAGTTCTTC.